A selection of T cell receptor beta chains follows, all from one sample in a study of regulatory T cells in long-lasting Graves disease. TCRdb re-analysed the multiplex PCR reads in MiXCR, keeping a single row per CDR3 protein. The table lists about 450,000 distinct CDR3 sequences, roughly a quarter of them singletons, with approximately 26% in the top ten. Here the sequenced sample was peripheral blood mononuclear cells (PBMCs), taken when the disease was refractory, from a patient treated with antithyroid drugs. All receptors derive from a female donor with Graves disease. Each CDR3 is given without its conserved first and last residue.

v_call: TRBV30
cdr3_aa: AWSLAAGVETQY

v_call: TRBV5-6
cdr3_aa: ASSYSDRGYT

v_call: TRBV29-1
cdr3_aa: SVGGLGTEQY

v_call: TRBV12-3/TRBV12-4
cdr3_aa: ASSGGTSGISHSYEQY

v_call: TRBV7-9
cdr3_aa: ASSLGVYSYEQY

v_call: TRBV2
cdr3_aa: ASSDVETQY

v_call: TRBV6-1
cdr3_aa: AGSQGRAPYEQY

v_call: TRBV10-3
cdr3_aa: AISTGMSGNQPQH

v_call: TRBV18
cdr3_aa: ASSPPLRGGETQY

v_call: TRBV19
cdr3_aa: ASSMVTNQPQH

v_call: TRBV10-3
cdr3_aa: AISDDSRENTEAF

v_call: TRBV11-3
cdr3_aa: ASPADPRNTEAF

v_call: TRBV20-1
cdr3_aa: SARDGTSGRSGETQY

v_call: TRBV18
cdr3_aa: ASSPENGNTIY

v_call: TRBV20-1
cdr3_aa: SARQGYSYEQY

v_call: TRBV6-2/TRBV6-3
cdr3_aa: ASSYSYGKTNNEQF

v_call: TRBV7-3
cdr3_aa: ASSPGVPGETQY

v_call: TRBV28
cdr3_aa: ASPPRRGVLAF

v_call: TRBV28
cdr3_aa: ASSSRRGASEQY

v_call: TRBV12-3/TRBV12-4
cdr3_aa: ASGQRTGTGELF

v_call: TRBV20-1
cdr3_aa: SARGPRQGRGTQY

v_call: TRBV20-1
cdr3_aa: SARFRSGSIHEQF

v_call: TRBV10-3
cdr3_aa: AISNRGGNQPQH

v_call: TRBV20-1
cdr3_aa: SAIPGSHEKLF

v_call: TRBV2
cdr3_aa: ASSEEGGLYNEQF

v_call: TRBV7-2
cdr3_aa: ASSSQGEGDIQY

v_call: TRBV20-1
cdr3_aa: SAPGPTQETQY

v_call: TRBV29-1
cdr3_aa: SVGFSGDRAGYT

v_call: TRBV6-2/TRBV6-3
cdr3_aa: ASSYSDNTGELF

v_call: TRBV29-1
cdr3_aa: SVGLRGHGNTIY

v_call: TRBV7-2
cdr3_aa: ASSLAAGSAQPQH

v_call: TRBV30
cdr3_aa: AWNPGETTNEKLF

v_call: TRBV6-1
cdr3_aa: ASSETGTGLSSYEQY

v_call: TRBV15
cdr3_aa: ATSREGADGGTRGYT

v_call: TRBV20-1
cdr3_aa: SAIRQTNQPQH

v_call: TRBV20-1
cdr3_aa: SARAASTQPYEQY

v_call: TRBV25-1
cdr3_aa: ASSDYTTGRNGYT

v_call: TRBV20-1
cdr3_aa: SASPGTYQETQY

v_call: TRBV7-2
cdr3_aa: ASSLAGGPFEQY

v_call: TRBV7-3
cdr3_aa: ASPYCGAQTKNIQY

v_call: TRBV20-1
cdr3_aa: SATSDSGSPGELF

v_call: TRBV12-3/TRBV12-4
cdr3_aa: ASGISGTNQPQH

v_call: TRBV9
cdr3_aa: ASSVGGPDSNQPQH

v_call: TRBV5-1
cdr3_aa: ASSEGTSGTPHEQY

v_call: TRBV5-6
cdr3_aa: ASSFGDWDSTDTQY

v_call: TRBV28
cdr3_aa: ASSFWPNYEQY

v_call: TRBV28
cdr3_aa: ASSGTGGLGLAGGDEQY

v_call: TRBV18
cdr3_aa: ASSDSGDIRGYT

v_call: TRBV12-3/TRBV12-4
cdr3_aa: ASSPTHGGLAGKNTGELF

v_call: TRBV20-1
cdr3_aa: SATTSGRALGNEQF

v_call: TRBV5-1
cdr3_aa: ASSLTSSGYEQY